This TCR beta chain appears in the sequencing data of a study of T cell clonotyping in hematopoietic cell transplantation. As regards this clone: Its antigen is unknown.

The CDR3 is made up of 16 amino acids. Germline V gene data show CDR1 as SEHNR and CDR2 as FQNEAQ (reference sequence). Trimming took 0 bases from V and 2 from J; bases not matched to a gene: 4. Study observations and caveats: At the given depth, recipient repertoires were over 95% de novo clonotypes. Pathologically expanded recipient clonotypes increased progressively from day 30 to day 180 as diversity fell. Without cell sorting, CD4 versus CD8 contributions remain unresolved.

Recipients were bled about 28 days pretransplant and at posttransplant days 30, 100, 180. Sequencing used immunoSEQ multiplex PCR; TCRdb keeps in-frame clones, though not all of them. The sample lists 4,500 to 5,500 clones, around 96% occurring once. The chain uses TRBV7-9 and TRBJ1-2; 9 positions agree with TRBD1. The clonotype comes from a male patient between 40 and 50 years old who had an allogeneic stem cell transplant from a related donor, so the T cells may come from the graft donor. Some clones in this sample may be carry-over from other donors' samples. This sample comprised PBMCs, obtained 100 days after allogeneic stem cell transplant. In DNA, the CDR3 is TGTGCCAGCAGCTTAGCGCTGGGACAGGGAAACTATGGCTACACCTTC. It translates to CASSLALGQGNYGYTF.